The 17 T cell receptor beta chains below were found in one sample sequenced in a study of identical twins. From the 5' RACE reads, TCRdb called clonotypes with MiXCR, one entry per CDR3 protein. The sample shows 1.5 million to 2 million distinct CDR3 sequences, under 35% of them seen only once. Input material: cord blood. The origin of the receptors is a newborn girl in good health.

Comment on this clonotype: One junction end disagrees with the germline gene, perhaps due to a read error. The V and J genes are TRBV7-9 and TRBJ2-5; no firm D call. In germline, CDR1 is SEHNR, CDR2 FQNEAQ (reference sequence). This CDR3 comprises 14 residues. CDR3 in amino acids: CTSSLTGSSETQYF. In nucleotides, the CDR3 is TGTACCAGCAGCTTAACTGGCTCTTCAGAGACCCAGTACTTC.

This clonotype was observed a handful of times. The rearrangement links TRBV20-1 to TRBJ2-3; D unclear. There are 12 residues in the CDR3. V lost 3 bases and J lost 3, with 7 bases in between. Looked up from germline, CDR1 is DFQATT and CDR2 is SNEGSKA (reference sequence). The CDR3 is CSASDLTDTQYF. The CDR3 DNA reads TGCAGTGCTAGCGATCTTACAGATACGCAGTATTTT.

This rearrangement joins TRBV7-2 to TRBJ1-2, with TRBD1 matching 9 bases. With 5 bases clipped from V and 4 bases from J, the junction kept 8 bases outside the gene matches. Germline V gene data show CDR1 as SGHTA and CDR2 as FQGNSA. The CDR3 extends over 15 amino acids. The CDR3 region is CASSRDREVLYGYTF. The CDR3 coding sequence is TGTGCCAGCAGCCGGGACAGGGAAGTACTCTATGGCTACACCTTC.

V and J are TRBV5-1 and TRBJ2-7, with TRBD1 as a possible D gene (6 bases). Germline CDR1 reads SGHRS; CDR2 reads YFSETQ. This CDR3 comprises 13 residues. Deletions cut 6 bases from V and 5 bases from J, with 15 bases between. CDR3: CASTGTHYDEQYF. CDR3 DNA: TGCGCCAGCACCGGGACACATTATGACGAGCAGTACTTC. Variable domain in full (rest from reference TRBV5-1 and TRBJ2-7): KAGVTQTPRYLIKTRGQQVTLSCSPISGHRSVSWYQQTPGQGLQFLFEYFSETQRNKGNFPGRFSGRQFSNSRSEMNVSTLELGDSALYLCASTGTHYDEQYFGPGTRLTVT.

The chain joins TRBV20-1 to TRBJ2-1; D tentatively reads TRBD1 or TRBD2 (6 bases each). The DNA matches TRBJ2-7 better at its end, which makes the J call doubtful. The germline V gene encodes CDR1 DFQATT and CDR2 SNEGSKA (reference sequence). The length of the CDR3 is 14 residues. DNA for the CDR3: TGCAGTGCTTGCGGGACAACCTCCTACAATGAGCAGTACTTC. Amino acids: CSACGTTSYNEQYF.

This clonotype was seen only a few times. The rearrangement links TRBV12-3 or TRBV12-4 to TRBJ2-3; TRBD2 is a possible D gene (5 bases). CDR3 length: 15 amino acids. Between the trimmed V and J ends, which lost 9 bases and 2 bases, there was a span of 18 bases. As DNA, the CDR3 is TGTGCCAGTTCCCATGGGCTAGCCTACACAGATACGCAGTATTTT. Its translation: CASSHGLAYTDTQYF.

The gene calls are TRBV5-6 and TRBJ1-2; perhaps TRBD1 as D (5 bases). Germline values: CDR1 SGHDT, CDR2 YYEEEE. The CDR3 runs to 14 residues. Trimming cost V 4 bases and J 2 bases, with 12 bases left between them. DNA for the CDR3: TGTGCCAGCAGCAACCTGGGACGGAACTATGGCTACACCTTC. Its translation is CASSNLGRNYGYTF.

The J gene is TRBJ1-1, the V gene TRBV10-3; no reliable D call. Germline CDR1 ENHRY, CDR2 SYGVKD. The length of the CDR3 is 12 residues. The V gene lost 4 bases and the J gene lost 1 base, with 4 bases spanning the gap. The chain's CDR3 is CAISGENTEAFF. The CDR3 region has the DNA TGTGCCATCAGTGGCGAGAACACTGAAGCTTTCTTT.

This clonotype was recorded a few times. The chain combines TRBV28 with TRBJ2-5, with D unresolved. The J call is uncertain, as TRBJ2-7 better fits the DNA end. Per germline, CDR1 MDHEN and CDR2 SYDVKM. The CDR3 is 13 residues long. CDR3 in DNA: TGTGCCAGCAGTTGGAATTACCGATACGAGCAGTACTTC. It codes for CASSWNYRYEQYF.

This clonotype occurred a few times. The chain has TRBV13 and TRBJ1-1; the match to TRBD1 covers 7 bases. V lost 6 bases, J lost 1 base, and 17 bases stayed unmatched. The CDR3 spans 18 residues. Germline V gives CDR1 PRHDT, CDR2 FYEKMQ (reference sequence). The CDR3, as DNA: TGTGCCAGCAGGTCCCTCGACAGGGCCTCCCCAGCGAACACTGAAGCTTTCTTT. Residues: CASRSLDRASPANTEAFF.

The rearrangement uses TRBV28 and TRBJ2-3; 11 bases line up with TRBD2. The germline V gene encodes CDR1 MDHEN and CDR2 SYDVKM. With 5 bases clipped from V and 0 bases from J, the junction kept 7 bases outside the gene matches. CDR3 length: 17 residues. The CDR3 loop reads CASSPSGRRISTDTQYF. In DNA, the CDR3 is TGTGCCAGCAGTCCTAGCGGGAGGAGGATTAGCACAGATACGCAGTATTTT.

The genes are TRBV5-1 and TRBJ1-1, with a weak D call TRBD1 (5 bases). Deletions cut 4 bases from V and 7 bases from J, with 14 bases between. This CDR3 region has 13 residues. Per the germline V gene, CDR1 is SGHRS and CDR2 is YFSETQ. Here the CDR3 reads CASSPARVSEAFF. The CDR3 DNA is TGCGCCAGCAGCCCTGCCAGGGTGAGTGAAGCTTTCTTT.

The chain has TRBV30 and TRBJ1-5, with a tentative D call TRBD1 (5 bases). V gave up 1 base and J gave up 3 bases, with 10 bases separating them. The CDR3 length is 14 residues. Germline V gene lookup returns CDR1 GTSNPN and CDR2 SVGIG (reference sequence). The CDR3 region is CAWSAGLYNQPQHF. CDR3 nucleotide sequence: TGTGCCTGGAGTGCGGGACTGTACAATCAGCCCCAGCATTTT.

The genes are TRBV20-1 and TRBJ2-4, with D possibly being TRBD1 or TRBD2 (5 bases each). The DNA end is more similar to TRBJ2-7, so the J call may be wrong. The germline gives CDR1 DFQATT, CDR2 SNEGSKA (reference sequence). CDR3 length equals 18 residues. Written as DNA, the CDR3 is TGCAGTGCTAGACACACGAAAGGGACGGTAGGGCTACGGAGCGAGCAGTACTTC. Translation: CSARHTKGTVGLRSEQYF.

This clonotype was seen a handful of times. The rearrangement joins TRBV5-6 to TRBJ2-7; weak D call: TRBD2 (5 bases). The CDR3 contains 14 residues. Per the germline V gene, CDR1 is SGHDT and CDR2 is YYEEEE. V was clipped by 0 bases and J by 2 bases, with 9 bases between them. The CDR3 region is CASSLAGKAYEQYF. CDR3 DNA: TGTGCCAGCAGCTTGGCGGGAAAAGCCTACGAGCAGTACTTC.

The chain carries TRBV7-9 and TRBJ1-5; 9 bases align to TRBD1. Germline V gene data show CDR1 as SEHNR and CDR2 as FQNEAQ (reference sequence). The CDR3 spans 14 residues. The trim removed 6 bases at V and 6 bases at J, leaving 6 bases unmatched. CDR3 region: CASSRQGVGQPQHF. For the CDR3, the DNA is TGTGCCAGCAGTCGACAGGGGGTTGGTCAGCCCCAGCATTTT.

The table lists this clonotype with a few counts. The V gene is TRBV7-9, the J gene TRBJ2-3, with TRBD2 matching over 11 bases. The CDR3 sequence is 17 residues long. Germline trimming cut 1 base from V and 2 bases from J; bases unmatched to any gene: 5. The germline CDR1 and CDR2 sequences are SEHNR and FQNEAQ (reference sequence). The CDR3 nucleotides are TGTGCCAGCAGCTTAGGGAGACTAGCGGGGCCCACAGATACGCAGTATTTT. This gives the protein CASSLGRLAGPTDTQYF.